A single sample gave rise to the 30 T cell receptor beta chains below, sequenced in a study of CD4+ T cells in melanoma. The method was immunoSEQ multiplex PCR; TCRdb's version includes in-frame clones alone and lacks a portion of them. The table lists more than 8,500 clones, 60% to 80% of them singletons, with about 20% in the top ten. The sample comprised peripheral blood. Receptors were obtained from a human donor with melanoma.

The chain has TRBV2 and TRBJ1-1; D not resolved. Germline CDR1 SNHLY, CDR2 FYNNEI. The CDR3 is made up of 12 amino acids. Trimming left V 0 bases short and J 5 bases short, with 4 bases between. CDR3 in amino acids: CASSEARTEAFF. The CDR3 DNA sequence: TGTGCCAGCAGTGAAGCGAGAACTGAAGCTTTCTTT.

The chain joins TRBV11-2 to TRBJ2-1; the D gene is possibly TRBD1 (5 bases). CDR1 and CDR2 (germline): SGHAT, FQNNGV. This CDR3 has 14 residues. The V gene lost 5 bases and the J gene lost 7 bases, with 15 bases spanning the gap. CDR3 amino acids: CASSHLGPWNEQFF. The DNA of the CDR3 is TGTGCCAGCAGCCACTTGGGGCCTTGGAATGAGCAGTTCTTC.

The chain recombines TRBV5-8 with TRBJ1-2; TRBD1 agrees at 10 bases. There are 14 residues in the CDR3. V dropped 3 bases and J dropped 4; count of bases not matched to a gene: 3. Germline CDR1 and CDR2: SGHTS and YDEGEE. CDR3 nucleotides: TGTGCCAGCAGCTCGGGACAGGGGACCTATGGCTACACCTTC. It encodes CASSSGQGTYGYTF.

The chain is built from TRBV6-4 and TRBJ2-7; a weak D match, TRBD1 (5 bases). The CDR3 consists of 15 residues. The germline V and J ends were trimmed by 2 bases and 0 bases, with 11 bases remaining between them. CDR1 MRHNA and CDR2 SNTAGT come from the germline V gene. Written as DNA, the CDR3 is TGTGCCAGCAGTGACCTTTACAGGAGCTCCTACGAGCAGTACTTC. It yields the protein CASSDLYRSSYEQYF.

The chain is built from TRBV19 and TRBJ1-4; perhaps TRBD1 as D (5 bases). Germline CDR1 and CDR2: LNHDA and SQIVND (reference sequence). CDR3 size: 14 residues. Trimming removed 3 bases at V and 4 bases at J, with 9 bases between. CDR3 nucleotide sequence: TGTGCCAGTAGTATCCAGGGCTTTAATGAAAAACTGTTTTTT. Its translation: CASSIQGFNEKLFF.

The chain carries TRBV29-1 and TRBJ2-7, with 8 bases that match TRBD2. The germline gives CDR1 SQVTM, CDR2 ANQGSEA. The ends lost 5 bases at V and 3 bases at J; junction bases unmatched: 9. This CDR3 comprises 14 residues. Here the CDR3 DNA reads TGCAGCGTTAAAGGCGGGGGGCCAAGCTACGAGCAGTACTTC. The encoded protein is CSVKGGGPSYEQYF.

This chain uses TRBV27 with TRBJ1-6; D perhaps matches TRBD1 (6 bases). Germline V gene data show CDR1 as MNHEY and CDR2 as SMNVEV (reference sequence). The CDR3 loop spans 14 amino acids. V was shortened by 3 bases and J by 8 bases, with 11 bases between the two germline ends. The CDR3 is CASSFNRADSPLHF. The CDR3 coding sequence is TGTGCCAGCAGTTTCAACAGGGCAGATTCACCCCTCCACTTT.

This clone appeared once. The gene calls are TRBV9 and TRBJ2-5; no reliable D call. The tail of the sequence fits TRBJ2-7 better, so the J call may be wrong. Germline-derived CDR1 and CDR2 are SGDLS and YYNGEE. The CDR3 has 14 amino acids. CDR3 sequence (DNA): TGTGCCAGCAGCTCATCGGACCTCTCTTACGAGCAGTACTTC. It is translated as CASSSSDLSYEQYF.

This sequence joins TRBV18 and TRBJ1-2; D call uncertain. V was clipped by 6 bases and J by 0 bases, with 17 bases between them. The germline V gene encodes CDR1 KGHSH and CDR2 LQKENI. CDR3 size: 16 residues. CDR3 in DNA: TGTGCCAGCTCCCCGCATGGACTGAGGGCTAACTATGGCTACACCTTC. This sequence encodes CASSPHGLRANYGYTF.

This chain uses TRBV5-4 with TRBJ2-7; possibly TRBD1 for D (5 bases). CDR3 size: 15 residues. Per the germline V gene, CDR1 is SGHNT and CDR2 is YYREEE (reference sequence). The V end lost 4 bases, the J end lost 0 bases, and 14 bases lay between the germline ends. The CDR3, as DNA: TGTGCCAGCAGCCCCCAAGGGGAAAGCTCCTACGAGCAGTACTTC. Its translation: CASSPQGESSYEQYF.

The chain carries TRBV10-3 and TRBJ2-3, with D perhaps matching TRBD1 (5 bases). V lost 5 bases to trimming and J lost 2 bases, with 14 bases between them. Germline V lookup: CDR1 ENHRY, CDR2 SYGVKD. CDR3 length: 15 residues. The CDR3 DNA sequence: TGTGCCATCAGTTCCGACAGCCCTTTCACAGATACGCAGTATTTT. This codes for CAISSDSPFTDTQYF.

The chain employs TRBV30 and TRBJ1-2; D uncertain. The CDR3 covers 12 residues. Trimming pared 4 bases from V and 4 bases from J, leaving 10 bases between. CDR1 and CDR2 from the germline V gene are GTSNPN and SVGIG (reference sequence). The CDR3 DNA is TGTGCCTGGATCTCGGGCAGCTATGGCTACACCTTC. It specifies CAWISGSYGYTF.

This chain connects TRBV7-6 to TRBJ2-3; D gene unclear. Trimming took 0 bases from V and 5 from J, leaving 9 bases between them. The CDR3 sequence is 14 residues long. Per the germline V gene, CDR1 is SGHVS and CDR2 is FNYEAQ. DNA for the CDR3: TGTGCCAGCAGCTTAGCGGCTGGGGTAGATACGCAGTATTTT. This translates into CASSLAAGVDTQYF. The full variable domain, rest sourced from reference TRBV7-6 and TRBJ2-3, is GAGVSQSPRYKVTKRGQDVALRCDPISGHVSLYWYRQALGQGPEFLTYFNYEAQQDKSGLPNDRFSAERPEGSISTLTIQRTEQRDSAMYRCASSLAAGVDTQYFGPGTRLTVL.

The chain couples TRBV5-1 to TRBJ2-5; 12 bases line up with TRBD2. The J call may not be correct, given that the DNA end is closer to TRBJ2-7. This CDR3 is built from 15 residues. The germline CDR1 and CDR2 sequences are SGHRS and YFSETQ. CDR3 amino acids: CASSPGLAGPYEQYF. CDR3 coding DNA: TGCGCCAGCAGCCCCGGACTAGCGGGGCCCTACGAGCAGTACTTC.

The chain is built from TRBV6-5 and TRBJ2-7; no definite D call. This CDR3 is built from 11 residues. The germline gives CDR1 MNHEY, CDR2 SVGAGI. The germline V and J ends were trimmed by 4 bases and 3 bases, with 4 bases remaining between them. DNA of the CDR3: TGTGCCAGCAGTTCCCACTACGAGCAGTACTTC. Its protein is CASSSHYEQYF.

The V gene is TRBV2, the J gene TRBJ2-3; TRBD2 agrees at 7 bases. The CDR3 is 14 amino acids. Germline lookup yields CDR1 SNHLY and CDR2 FYNNEI. After removal of 8 bases from V and 3 bases from J, the junction contained 8 bases not matched to a gene. The CDR3 nucleotides are TGTGCCAGCGTAGAGCGGGGACTGACAGATACGCAGTATTTT. Protein product: CASVERGLTDTQYF.

The genes are TRBV4-1 and TRBJ1-2; TRBD1 aligns across 10 bases. V gave up 1 base and J gave up 8 bases; unmatched junction bases: 7. Germline V gene lookup returns CDR1 MGHRA and CDR2 YSYEKL. This CDR3 comprises 15 residues. The CDR3 DNA sequence: TGCGCCAGCAGCCAAGCTCACGGGGACAGGGGCGGCTACACCTTC. Translating it yields CASSQAHGDRGGYTF.

This clone was recorded at least ten times. Other nucleotide sequences in the sample specify the same CDR3. The chain carries TRBV4-1 and TRBJ2-2; tentatively, D is TRBD1 (6 bases). V was trimmed by 3 bases and J by 7 bases, leaving 18 bases between them. CDR1 is MGHRA, CDR2 YSYEKL, per germline. The CDR3 is 16 amino acids. The CDR3 spells CASSHPDRSRGGELFF. The CDR3 nucleotides are TGCGCCAGCAGCCACCCTGACAGGTCGAGGGGCGGGGAGCTGTTTTTT.

J is TRBJ2-3 and V is TRBV6-6, with D unresolved. Trimming took off 5 bases at V and 6 bases at J, with 6 bases between the two ends. Germline V lookup: CDR1 MNHNY, CDR2 SVGAGI (reference sequence). This CDR3 region has 11 residues. CDR3 region: CASSPFDTQYF. The DNA of the CDR3 is TGTGCCAGCAGTCCCTTTGATACGCAGTATTTT.

This clone was detected only a few times. In DNA form, the CDR3 reads TGCGCCAGCAGCCCGTACTCAAGCTCTGGAAACACCATATATTTT. Protein sequence: CASSPYSSSGNTIYF. The rearrangement links TRBV5-1 to TRBJ1-3; no definite D call. This CDR3 region has 15 residues. Germline values: CDR1 SGHRS, CDR2 YFSETQ. V shed 4 bases and J shed 0 bases, with 11 bases lying between them.

This rearrangement joins TRBV19 to TRBJ2-7; perhaps TRBD1 as D (6 bases). CDR3 length: 12 residues. The ends were cut back, 5 bases at V and 6 bases at J, with 11 bases in the middle. Germline V lookup: CDR1 LNHDA, CDR2 SQIVND (reference sequence). The CDR3 sequence is CASSPNRAEQYF. The CDR3 DNA follows: TGTGCCAGTAGTCCGAACAGGGCCGAGCAGTACTTC.

The chain links TRBV6-4 to TRBJ1-1, with TRBD1 identical over 10 bases. The CDR3 sequence is 14 residues long. The V segment lost 6 bases and the J segment 6 bases; nucleotides outside the gene matches: 7. From germline, CDR1 is MRHNA and CDR2 SNTAGT. The CDR3 sequence is CASRPGQGSPEAFF. The CDR3 DNA reads as TGTGCCAGCAGACCGGGACAGGGGAGCCCTGAAGCTTTCTTT.

The chain recombines TRBV10-2 with TRBJ2-1; D may match TRBD1 or TRBD2 (5 bases each). The V gene's germline CDR1 is WSHSY and CDR2 SAAADI. This CDR3 spans 15 amino acids. Trimming took 10 bases from V and 0 from J, leaving 16 bases between them. The CDR3 bases are TGCGCCACCACCCGAGGGGAGAGCTCCTACAATGAGCAGTTCTTC. The encoded protein is CATTRGESSYNEQFF.

The CDR3 region has the DNA TGTGCCAGCGGTACTATTCAGCCCCAGCATTTT. Its protein is CASGTIQPQHF. The V gene is TRBV6-1, the J gene TRBJ1-5; no firm D call. Germline lookup yields CDR1 MNHNS and CDR2 SASEGT. V gave up 8 bases and J gave up 6 bases, with 8 bases separating them. The length of the CDR3 is 11 residues.

In nucleotides, the CDR3 is TGTGCCAGCAGCTTAGAAGGGACTAGCGGGGCCTACGAGCAGTACTTC. It yields the protein CASSLEGTSGAYEQYF. The J gene is TRBJ2-7, the V gene TRBV7-2, with 13 nucleotides matching TRBD2. Germline CDR1 and CDR2: SGHTA and FQGNSA. CDR3 size: 16 residues. V lost 1 base and J lost 2; bases outside the gene matches: 2.

The gene calls are TRBV2 and TRBJ2-7; 7 bases map to TRBD2. The CDR3 contains 14 residues. The germline V gene has CDR1 SNHLY and CDR2 FYNNEI. Trimming cost V 2 bases and J 3 bases; bases outside gene matches: 4. In nucleotides, the CDR3 is TGTGCCAGCAGTGAAAACCCGGGGGGCTACGAGCAGTACTTC. Translating gives CASSENPGGYEQYF. The whole variable domain, filled in from reference TRBV2 and TRBJ2-7, reads EPEVTQTPSHQVTQMGQEVILRCVPISNHLYFYWYRQILGQKVEFLVSFYNNEISEKSEIFDDQFSVERPDGSNFTLKIRSTKLEDSAMYFCASSENPGGYEQYFGPGTRLTVT.

The chain joins TRBV2 to TRBJ2-5, with 10 bases aligning to TRBD1. Trimming cost V 6 bases and J 5 bases; bases outside gene matches: 12. Germline V gene sequence: CDR1 SNHLY, CDR2 FYNNEI. The CDR3 loop spans 16 amino acids. This CDR3 is CASRLQPGQGRETQYF. The CDR3 DNA reads as TGTGCCAGCAGGTTACAACCGGGACAGGGGAGGGAGACCCAGTACTTC.

This clone was counted a few times. The V call is TRBV5-4, the J call TRBJ2-3; TRBD2 agrees at 9 bases. The CDR3 consists of 16 residues. V lost 2 bases to trimming and J lost 3 bases; unmatched junction nucleotides: 7. Germline V gives CDR1 SGHNT, CDR2 YYREEE (reference sequence). The CDR3 is CASSFGGGAGTDTQYF. In DNA, the CDR3 is TGTGCCAGCAGCTTCGGCGGGGGGGCCGGTACAGATACGCAGTATTTT.

The chain uses TRBV28 and TRBJ1-1; unclear D gene. Germline V gene sequence: CDR1 MDHEN, CDR2 SYDVKM. V was pared by 6 bases and J by 1 base, with 12 bases between. The CDR3 consists of 14 residues. This chain's CDR3 is CASRPGDSNTEAFF. CDR3 nucleotide sequence: TGTGCCAGCAGACCGGGAGACTCGAACACTGAAGCTTTCTTT.

In this sample, this clone is medium-sized. This chain links TRBV28 with TRBJ2-7; no firm D call. CDR3 length: 12 amino acids. The V and J ends lost 4 bases and 7 bases respectively, with 11 bases between them. CDR1 and CDR2 from the germline V gene are MDHEN and SYDVKM. CDR3 in DNA: TGTGCCAGCAGTTCCACTGTGAGGGAGCAGTACTTC. Protein sequence: CASSSTVREQYF.